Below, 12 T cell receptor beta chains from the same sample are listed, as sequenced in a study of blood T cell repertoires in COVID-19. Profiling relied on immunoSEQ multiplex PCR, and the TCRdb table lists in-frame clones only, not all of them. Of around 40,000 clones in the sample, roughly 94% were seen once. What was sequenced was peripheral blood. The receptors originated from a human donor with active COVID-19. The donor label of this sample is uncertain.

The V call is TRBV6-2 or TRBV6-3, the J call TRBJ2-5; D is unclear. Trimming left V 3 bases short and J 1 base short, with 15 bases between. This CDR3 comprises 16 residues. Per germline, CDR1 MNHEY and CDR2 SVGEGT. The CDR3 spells CASSYGGRPPQETQYF. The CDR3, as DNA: TGTGCCAGCAGTTATGGCGGCCGACCCCCCCAAGAGACCCAGTACTTC.

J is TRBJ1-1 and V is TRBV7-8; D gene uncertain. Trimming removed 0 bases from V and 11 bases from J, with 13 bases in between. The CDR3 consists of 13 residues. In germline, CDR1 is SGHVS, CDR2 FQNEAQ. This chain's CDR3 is CASSLAPRGGAFF. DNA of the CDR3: TGTGCCAGCAGCTTAGCGCCCCGGGGAGGCGCTTTCTTT.

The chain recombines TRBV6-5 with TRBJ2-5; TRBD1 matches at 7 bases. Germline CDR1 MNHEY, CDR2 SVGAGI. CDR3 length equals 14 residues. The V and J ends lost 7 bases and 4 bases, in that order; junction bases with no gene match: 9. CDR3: CASITGAGVETQYF. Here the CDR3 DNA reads TGTGCCAGCATAACAGGGGCCGGAGTAGAGACCCAGTACTTC.

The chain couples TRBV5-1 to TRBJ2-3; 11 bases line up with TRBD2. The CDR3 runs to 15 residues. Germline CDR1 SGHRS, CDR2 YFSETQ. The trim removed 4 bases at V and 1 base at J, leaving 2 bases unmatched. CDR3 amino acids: CASSRTSGRTDTQYF. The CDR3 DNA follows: TGCGCCAGCAGCCGGACTAGCGGGCGCACAGATACGCAGTATTTT.

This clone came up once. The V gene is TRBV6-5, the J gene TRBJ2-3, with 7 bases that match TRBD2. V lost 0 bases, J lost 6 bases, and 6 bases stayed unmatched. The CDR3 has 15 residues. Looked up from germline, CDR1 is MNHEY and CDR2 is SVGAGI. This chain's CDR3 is CASSYSSGTTDTQYF. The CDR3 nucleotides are TGTGCCAGCAGTTACTCCAGCGGGACTACGGATACGCAGTATTTT.

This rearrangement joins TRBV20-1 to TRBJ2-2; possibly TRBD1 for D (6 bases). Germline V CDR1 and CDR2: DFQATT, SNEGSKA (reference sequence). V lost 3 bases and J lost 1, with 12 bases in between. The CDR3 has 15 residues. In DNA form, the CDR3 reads TGCAGTGCTAGTAAGGGACAACTGAACACCGGGGAGCTGTTTTTT. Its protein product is CSASKGQLNTGELFF.

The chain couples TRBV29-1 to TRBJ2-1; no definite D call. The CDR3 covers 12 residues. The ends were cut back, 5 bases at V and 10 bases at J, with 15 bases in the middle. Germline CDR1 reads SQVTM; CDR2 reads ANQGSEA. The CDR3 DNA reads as TGCAGCGTTTCCCTCCTCCGAGAAGAGCAGTTCTTC. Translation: CSVSLLREEQFF.

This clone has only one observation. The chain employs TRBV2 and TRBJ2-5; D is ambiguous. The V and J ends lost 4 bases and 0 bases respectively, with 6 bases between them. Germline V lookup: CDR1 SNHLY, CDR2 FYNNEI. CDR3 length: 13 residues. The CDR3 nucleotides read TGTGCCAGCAGTGTGGCCTACCAAGAGACCCAGTACTTC. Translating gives CASSVAYQETQYF.

CDR3 residues: CASSQERGVGQGHGYTF. The CDR3 DNA reads as TGCGCCAGCAGCCAAGAAAGGGGGGTGGGACAGGGACATGGCTACACCTTC. This chain links TRBV4-1 with TRBJ1-2; 9 bases match TRBD1. J was trimmed by 6 bases and V by 0 bases; bases with no gene match: 11. CDR3 length: 17 amino acids. Per the germline V gene, CDR1 is MGHRA and CDR2 is YSYEKL.

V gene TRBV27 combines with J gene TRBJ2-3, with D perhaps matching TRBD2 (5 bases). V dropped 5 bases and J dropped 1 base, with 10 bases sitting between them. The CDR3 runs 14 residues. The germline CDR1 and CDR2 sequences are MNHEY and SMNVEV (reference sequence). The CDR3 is CASSAGLRTDTQYF. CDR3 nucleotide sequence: TGTGCCAGCAGTGCCGGACTCCGCACAGATACGCAGTATTTT.

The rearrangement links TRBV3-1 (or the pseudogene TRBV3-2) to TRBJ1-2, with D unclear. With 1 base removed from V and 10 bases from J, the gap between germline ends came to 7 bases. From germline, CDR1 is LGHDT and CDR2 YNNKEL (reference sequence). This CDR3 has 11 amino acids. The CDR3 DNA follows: TGTGCCAGCAGCCAAGGGCCATTCTACACCTTC. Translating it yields CASSQGPFYTF.

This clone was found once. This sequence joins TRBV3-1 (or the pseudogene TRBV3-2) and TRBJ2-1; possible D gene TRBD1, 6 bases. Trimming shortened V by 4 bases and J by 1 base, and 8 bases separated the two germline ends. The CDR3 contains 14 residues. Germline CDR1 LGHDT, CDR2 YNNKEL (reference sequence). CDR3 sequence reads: CASSPTGSYNEQFF. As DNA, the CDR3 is TGTGCCAGCAGCCCCACAGGGTCCTACAATGAGCAGTTCTTC.